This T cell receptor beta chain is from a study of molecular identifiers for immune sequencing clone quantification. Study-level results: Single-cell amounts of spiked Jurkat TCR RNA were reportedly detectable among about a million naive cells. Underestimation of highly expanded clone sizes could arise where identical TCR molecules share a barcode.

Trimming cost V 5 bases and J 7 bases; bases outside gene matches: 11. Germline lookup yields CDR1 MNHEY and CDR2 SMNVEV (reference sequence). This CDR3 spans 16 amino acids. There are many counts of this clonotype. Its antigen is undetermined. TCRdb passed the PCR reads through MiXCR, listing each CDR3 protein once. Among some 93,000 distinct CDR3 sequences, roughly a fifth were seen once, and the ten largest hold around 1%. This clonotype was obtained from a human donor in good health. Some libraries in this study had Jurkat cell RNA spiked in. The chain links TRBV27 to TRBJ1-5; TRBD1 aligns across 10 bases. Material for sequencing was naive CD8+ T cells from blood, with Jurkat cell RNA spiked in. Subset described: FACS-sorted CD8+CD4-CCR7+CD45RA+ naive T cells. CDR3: CASSPHLGQGEQPQHF. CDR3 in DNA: TGTGCCAGCAGTCCACATCTAGGACAGGGGGAACAGCCCCAGCATTTT.